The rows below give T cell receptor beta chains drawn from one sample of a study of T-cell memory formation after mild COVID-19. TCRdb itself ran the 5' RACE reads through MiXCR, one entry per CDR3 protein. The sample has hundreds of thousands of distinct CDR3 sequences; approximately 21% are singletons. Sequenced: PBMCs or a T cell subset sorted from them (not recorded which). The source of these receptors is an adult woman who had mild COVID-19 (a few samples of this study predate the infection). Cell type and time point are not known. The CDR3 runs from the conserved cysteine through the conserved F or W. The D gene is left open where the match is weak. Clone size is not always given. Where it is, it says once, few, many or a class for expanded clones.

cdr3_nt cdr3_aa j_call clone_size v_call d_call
TGTGCCAGCAGCATTCCGACAGGGAACACTGAAGCTTTCTTT CASSIPTGNTEAFF TRBJ1-1 - TRBV7-9 -
TGTGCCAGCAGCTTGGGAGGCAGGGGTGAAGAAAAACTGTTTTTT CASSLGGRGEEKLFF TRBJ1-4 - TRBV5-4 -
TGTGCCACCAGTGACCCTCAAGGAAATAGACAGGGACTAGTAAACGAGCAGTTCTTC CATSDPQGNRQGLVNEQFF TRBJ2-1 few TRBV24-1 -
TGCGCCAGCAGCCTCCGGATAGCGGAGTCCTACAATGAGCAGTTCTTC CASSLRIAESYNEQFF TRBJ2-1 - TRBV5-1 -
TGTGCCAGCAGCTTAAGGCGGGATGAGCAGTTCTTC CASSLRRDEQFF TRBJ2-1 - TRBV11-3 -
TGTGCCAGCAGCGAATCGACAGGGATCGAGCAGTACTTC CASSESTGIEQYF TRBJ2-7 few TRBV12-3/TRBV12-4 TRBD1
TGTGCCAGCAGTCCCTTCGGACGGAACCAAGAGACCCAGTACTTC CASSPFGRNQETQYF TRBJ2-5 - TRBV6-2/TRBV6-3 -
TGCAGTGCTAGAGGGGGGGAGAACACTGAAGCTTTCTTT CSARGGENTEAFF TRBJ1-1 few TRBV20-1 -
TGTGCCAGCAGACAGCCCTCTAGCACAGATACGCAGTATTTT CASRQPSSTDTQYF TRBJ2-3 - TRBV6-1 -
TGTGCCAGCATCCGACACAATGAGCAGTTCTTC CASIRHNEQFF TRBJ2-1 - TRBV27 -
TGTGCCAGCAGAAAGGCGTGGAGCAGGGGACACTCTGGGGCCAACGTCCTGACTTTC CASRKAWSRGHSGANVLTF TRBJ2-6 - TRBV21-1 -
TGTGCCAGCAGATCGGGACTTCCCTACGAGCAGTACTTC CASRSGLPYEQYF TRBJ2-7 - TRBV6-2/TRBV6-3 -
TGTGCCAGCTCACCACCGAGCCAGGTTTTCGCTCCCCCCTACGAGCAGTACTTC CASSPPSQVFAPPYEQYF TRBJ2-7 few TRBV18 -
TGTGCCAGCAAGCCGGGACAGGGGGATTACAAGTCCGGGGAGCTGTTTTTT CASKPGQGDYKSGELFF TRBJ2-2 - TRBV2 TRBD1
TGTGCCAGTAGTATCCTCAGGGGCGAGGACATTCAGTACTTC CASSILRGEDIQYF TRBJ2-4 few TRBV19 -
TGTGCCTGGAGCAAAGGGGGCGCATACAATGAGCAGTTCTTC CAWSKGGAYNEQFF TRBJ2-1 many TRBV30 TRBD1
TGTGCCAGCAGCTTAGCGGTACAGGGGAGGACTGAAGCTTTCTTT CASSLAVQGRTEAFF TRBJ1-1 - TRBV7-2 TRBD1
TGTGCCAGCAGCTGGGGGCAGGGGGGCTACAATGAGCAGTTCTTC CASSWGQGGYNEQFF TRBJ2-1 - TRBV12-3/TRBV12-4 -
TGTGCCAGCTCACCCTCCCGACGTGCAGAGACCCAGTACTTC CASSPSRRAETQYF TRBJ2-5 - TRBV18 -
TGTGCCAACGGCGCGTCCACAGATACGCAGTATTTT CANGASTDTQYF TRBJ2-3 - TRBV5-5 -
TGCAGTGCTGGAGCGGGAGGGCCCCCCCACAATGAGCAGTTCTTC CSAGAGGPPHNEQFF TRBJ2-1 - TRBV20-1 TRBD2
TGTGCCAGCAGCCGGCGCCGCGGGGGATCGAACACCGGGGAGCTGTTTTTT CASSRRRGGSNTGELFF TRBJ2-2 - TRBV5-6 TRBD2
TGTGCCAGCAGCGCCCAACCCGGGGGATACACGGGGCAGTTCTTC CASSAQPGGYTGQFF TRBJ2-1 once TRBV9 -
TGTGCCAGCAGATACCGGGCCGCAGGGGGAGATACGCAGTATTTT CASRYRAAGGDTQYF TRBJ2-3 few TRBV12-3/TRBV12-4 TRBD1
TGCAGTGCTAGTTCCGCCTACGAGCAGTACTTC CSASSAYEQYF TRBJ2-7 - TRBV20-1 -
TGTGCCACCAGTGCCCGGGAATTTACAGATACGCAGTATTTT CATSAREFTDTQYF TRBJ2-3 - TRBV24-1 -
TGCAGCGGCAGATACAATGAGCAGTTCTTC CSGRYNEQFF TRBJ2-1 - TRBV29-1 -
TGTGCCAGCAGCTGGACCGGAGGAGACTATGGCTACACCTTC CASSWTGGDYGYTF TRBJ1-2 - TRBV7-9 -
TGTGCCAGCAGCTTGTACGGTTTCGAGCAGTACTTC CASSLYGFEQYF TRBJ2-7 few TRBV5-8 -
TGTGCCAGCAGCTTACGCACAGGGACTAGCGGGGGCCACTTC CASSLRTGTSGGHF TRBJ2-7 few TRBV7-8 TRBD2
TGTGCCAGCAGCTATACAGGGGCGCTCGAGCAGTACTTC CASSYTGALEQYF TRBJ2-7 many TRBV5-6 TRBD1
TGTGCCAGCAGCTCCGGACTAGCCCCCTACGAGCAGTACTTC CASSSGLAPYEQYF TRBJ2-7 few TRBV7-2 TRBD2
TGTGCCACCAACGGGGGGGCCGGCACCGGGGAGCTGTTTTTT CATNGGAGTGELFF TRBJ2-2 - TRBV24-1 TRBD2
TGTGCCACGCAACAACGGAGCACAGATACGCAGTATTTT CATQQRSTDTQYF TRBJ2-3 - TRBV24-1 -
TGTGCCACGCGTGGCTCCACCAACTATGGCTACACCTTC CATRGSTNYGYTF TRBJ1-2 - TRBV27 -
TGTGCCAGCAGCCCTCTAGCGGGGCCTTTGAGCGAGCAGTTCTTC CASSPLAGPLSEQFF TRBJ2-1 few TRBV7-3 TRBD2
TGTGCCAGCAGTGCATCTCACGACACTGAAGCTTTCTTT CASSASHDTEAFF TRBJ1-1 few TRBV6-5 -
TGTGCCATCAGTGATACCGTGACCTCTGGAAACACCATATATTTT CAISDTVTSGNTIYF TRBJ1-3 few TRBV10-3 -
TGCAGTGCTAGAGGGGGGACTGAAGCTTTCTTT CSARGGTEAFF TRBJ1-1 - TRBV20-1 -
TGTGCCAGCAGCCCGGGGGGAACAGGGAGCTCCTACGAGCAGTACTTC CASSPGGTGSSYEQYF TRBJ2-7 - TRBV4-2 -
TGTGCCAGCAGTTCCGGGGCCCGGGACAGGGTCAACGAGCAGTACTTC CASSSGARDRVNEQYF TRBJ2-7 - TRBV6-2/TRBV6-3 TRBD1
TGTGCCAGCGGAACAGGGAACTCCTACGAGCAGTACTTC CASGTGNSYEQYF TRBJ2-7 few TRBV7-2 -
TGTGCCAGCTCACCACCTGCAGGGAGGGTTGGTGGGGCCAACGTCCTGACTTTC CASSPPAGRVGGANVLTF TRBJ2-6 - TRBV18 TRBD2
TGTGTCGTACAGGGTTCGAACAATGAGCAGTTCTTC CVVQGSNNEQFF TRBJ2-1 - TRBV12-3/TRBV12-4 -
TGTGCCAGCAGCTTAGTTGGACCTCAGCCCGTAGAGACCCAGTACTTC CASSLVGPQPVETQYF TRBJ2-5 - TRBV7-9 -
TGCAGTGCTAGACCGGGACTAGCCTCAGATACGCAGTATTTT CSARPGLASDTQYF TRBJ2-3 - TRBV20-1 TRBD2
TGTGCCAGCAGCTCGACGGGACTAGCGGTGGGGAATGAGCAGTTCTTC CASSSTGLAVGNEQFF TRBJ2-1 - TRBV7-2 TRBD2
TGCGCCAGCAGCTTGGATGGGCTAAGCTCCTACAATGAGCAGTTCTTC CASSLDGLSSYNEQFF TRBJ2-1 many TRBV5-1 -
TGCGCCAGCAGCCAAGATGGGCACAGGGGGAGGTCTGGCTACACCTTC CASSQDGHRGRSGYTF TRBJ1-2 - TRBV4-3 TRBD1
TGTGCCATCAGTGAAGCGGGACTAAGCTACGAGCAGTACTTC CAISEAGLSYEQYF TRBJ2-7 few TRBV10-3 TRBD2
TGCAGCGTTGGACTAGCGGGGCGGAGCGATGAGCAGTTCTTC CSVGLAGRSDEQFF TRBJ2-1 few TRBV29-1 TRBD2
TGTGCCTGGGACGCCTACAATGAGCAGTTCTTC CAWDAYNEQFF TRBJ2-1 few TRBV30 -
TGCGCCAGCAGCGGGGGTCGAAGGGACAGAAATGAAAAACTGTTTTTT CASSGGRRDRNEKLFF TRBJ1-4 once TRBV5-1 TRBD1
TGTGCCAGCAGTCCCTCAGTCACAGATACGCAGTATTTT CASSPSVTDTQYF TRBJ2-3 - TRBV12-3/TRBV12-4 -